These T cell receptor beta chains were read from a single sample in a study of T-cell reconstitution after alpha-beta-depleted transplantation in children. TCRdb re-analysed the PCR reads in MiXCR, keeping a single row per CDR3 protein. The sample records hundreds of thousands of distinct CDR3 sequences, 15% to 20% being singletons. The sequenced sample was PBMCs from the stem cell graft donor, obtained from the stem cell graft. These receptor sequences come from a human donor who donated a stem cell graft to a child with acute lymphoblastic leukemia. The CDR3 runs from the conserved cysteine through the conserved F or W. D genes are given only for firm matches. A row's size may be missing; if present it is once, few, many or a size class.

V gene: TRBV27
D gene: TRBD1
J gene: TRBJ2-6
clone size: NA
CDR3 protein: CASSFRTGGLSGANVLTF
CDR3 DNA: TGTGCCAGCAGTTTTAGGACAGGGGGCCTCTCTGGGGCCAACGTCCTGACTTTC

V gene: TRBV20-1
D gene: NA
J gene: TRBJ1-5
clone size: NA
CDR3 protein: CSVVPQPNQPQHF
CDR3 DNA: TGCAGTGTGGTCCCCCAGCCAAATCAGCCCCAGCATTTT

V gene: TRBV11-1
D gene: TRBD1
J gene: TRBJ2-4
clone size: few
CDR3 protein: CASSPAPWDRLAKNIQYF
CDR3 DNA: TGTGCCAGCAGCCCAGCCCCATGGGACAGGCTAGCCAAAAACATTCAGTACTTC

V gene: TRBV9
D gene: TRBD2
J gene: TRBJ2-2
clone size: NA
CDR3 protein: CASSEPQRGNTGELFF
CDR3 DNA: TGTGCCAGCAGCGAGCCCCAGCGGGGGAACACCGGGGAGCTGTTTTTT

V gene: TRBV27
D gene: NA
J gene: TRBJ2-6
clone size: few
CDR3 protein: CASSLWAGAGANVLTF
CDR3 DNA: TGTGCCAGCAGTTTGTGGGCAGGGGCTGGGGCCAACGTCCTGACTTTC

V gene: TRBV20-1
D gene: TRBD2
J gene: TRBJ2-7
clone size: few
CDR3 protein: CSARGVSGRSREQYF
CDR3 DNA: TGCAGTGCCCGGGGGGTTAGCGGGAGATCGAGGGAGCAGTACTTC

V gene: TRBV12-3/TRBV12-4
D gene: TRBD2
J gene: TRBJ2-1
clone size: few
CDR3 protein: CASQTGTKSYNEQFF
CDR3 DNA: TGTGCCAGCCAAACCGGGACTAAATCCTACAATGAGCAGTTCTTC

V gene: TRBV27
D gene: NA
J gene: TRBJ2-7
clone size: few
CDR3 protein: CASSLSADHYEQYF
CDR3 DNA: TGTGCCAGCAGTTTATCGGCAGACCACTACGAGCAGTACTTC

V gene: TRBV12-3/TRBV12-4
D gene: NA
J gene: TRBJ2-6
clone size: NA
CDR3 protein: CASTRGGSGANVLTF
CDR3 DNA: TGTGCCAGCACCCGTGGGGGCTCTGGGGCCAACGTCCTGACTTTC

V gene: TRBV20-1
D gene: NA
J gene: TRBJ2-3
clone size: NA
CDR3 protein: CSAKSSAGRADTQYF
CDR3 DNA: TGCAGTGCTAAGTCCTCTGCGGGAAGGGCAGATACGCAGTATTTT

V gene: TRBV24-1
D gene: NA
J gene: TRBJ1-4
clone size: NA
CDR3 protein: CATSEGRPDEKLFF
CDR3 DNA: TGTGCCACCAGTGAGGGACGACCGGATGAAAAACTGTTTTTT

V gene: TRBV4-1
D gene: TRBD2
J gene: TRBJ2-5
clone size: few
CDR3 protein: CASSQDRLAGGHETQYF
CDR3 DNA: TGCGCCAGCAGCCAAGACAGGCTAGCGGGAGGCCACGAGACCCAGTACTTC

V gene: TRBV20-1
D gene: NA
J gene: TRBJ2-3
clone size: NA
CDR3 protein: CSASPLGPSTDTQYF
CDR3 DNA: TGCAGTGCTAGTCCACTGGGCCCTAGCACAGATACGCAGTATTTT

V gene: TRBV20-1
D gene: TRBD1
J gene: TRBJ1-1
clone size: few
CDR3 protein: CSAREWTGNTEAFF
CDR3 DNA: TGCAGTGCTAGAGAGTGGACAGGCAACACTGAAGCTTTCTTT

V gene: TRBV5-1
D gene: NA
J gene: TRBJ2-3
clone size: NA
CDR3 protein: CASSSSQLQYF
CDR3 DNA: TGCGCCAGCAGCTCGAGTCAATTGCAGTATTTT

V gene: TRBV6-1
D gene: NA
J gene: TRBJ2-5
clone size: NA
CDR3 protein: CASSEAGSQTQYF
CDR3 DNA: TGTGCCAGCAGTGAAGCAGGGTCCCAGACCCAGTACTTC

V gene: TRBV7-9
D gene: TRBD2
J gene: TRBJ2-1
clone size: NA
CDR3 protein: CASSLALAGDNEQFF
CDR3 DNA: TGTGCCAGCAGCTTAGCCCTAGCGGGAGACAATGAGCAGTTCTTC

V gene: TRBV7-9
D gene: TRBD1
J gene: TRBJ1-1
clone size: NA
CDR3 protein: CASSSGQGKTEAFF
CDR3 DNA: TGTGCCAGCAGCTCCGGACAGGGTAAGACTGAAGCTTTCTTT

V gene: TRBV12-3/TRBV12-4
D gene: TRBD2
J gene: TRBJ2-1
clone size: few
CDR3 protein: CASSSPGTRGNEQFF
CDR3 DNA: TGTGCCAGCAGTTCCCCCGGGACTAGAGGGAATGAGCAGTTCTTC

V gene: TRBV5-1
D gene: NA
J gene: TRBJ1-4
clone size: NA
CDR3 protein: CASRTNTGFNEKLFF
CDR3 DNA: TGCGCCAGCAGGACGAATACAGGGTTTAATGAAAAACTGTTTTTT

V gene: TRBV12-3/TRBV12-4
D gene: NA
J gene: TRBJ2-3
clone size: NA
CDR3 protein: CASSLWSGTRSTDTQYF
CDR3 DNA: TGTGCCAGCAGTTTATGGTCCGGGACTCGGAGCACAGATACGCAGTATTTT

V gene: TRBV20-1
D gene: NA
J gene: TRBJ2-5
clone size: NA
CDR3 protein: CSAGRGQETQYF
CDR3 DNA: TGCAGTGCCGGGCGGGGGCAGGAGACCCAGTACTTC

V gene: TRBV12-3/TRBV12-4
D gene: NA
J gene: TRBJ1-1
clone size: NA
CDR3 protein: CASSSRQETGNTEAFF
CDR3 DNA: TGTGCCAGCAGTTCCCGACAGGAAACGGGGAACACTGAAGCTTTCTTT

V gene: TRBV12-3/TRBV12-4
D gene: TRBD2
J gene: TRBJ2-3
clone size: NA
CDR3 protein: CASTPRRENRRDTQYF
CDR3 DNA: TGTGCCAGCACCCCCCGGCGGGAGAATCGGCGAGATACGCAGTATTTT

V gene: TRBV4-2
D gene: NA
J gene: TRBJ1-1
clone size: NA
CDR3 protein: CASSQEQGHTEAFF
CDR3 DNA: TGTGCCAGCAGCCAAGAGCAGGGCCACACTGAAGCTTTCTTT

V gene: TRBV10-2
D gene: TRBD2
J gene: TRBJ2-7
clone size: NA
CDR3 protein: CATGTSGSYEQYF
CDR3 DNA: TGCGCCACCGGGACTAGCGGGAGTTACGAGCAGTACTTC

V gene: TRBV20-1
D gene: NA
J gene: TRBJ2-3
clone size: few
CDR3 protein: CSAWSASPTDTQYF
CDR3 DNA: TGCAGTGCTTGGAGTGCAAGCCCCACAGATACGCAGTATTTT

V gene: TRBV7-2
D gene: NA
J gene: TRBJ2-7
clone size: NA
CDR3 protein: CASSLERSLAYEQYF
CDR3 DNA: TGTGCCAGCAGCTTAGAGCGTTCCCTAGCTTACGAGCAGTACTTC

V gene: TRBV29-1
D gene: NA
J gene: TRBJ2-2
clone size: many
CDR3 protein: CSVVITGELFF
CDR3 DNA: TGCAGCGTTGTAATTACCGGGGAGCTGTTTTTT

V gene: TRBV6-1
D gene: NA
J gene: TRBJ2-7
clone size: NA
CDR3 protein: CASSPRVGAYEQYF
CDR3 DNA: TGTGCCAGCAGTCCCCGGGTGGGTGCCTACGAGCAGTACTTC

V gene: TRBV5-1
D gene: NA
J gene: TRBJ2-7
clone size: few
CDR3 protein: CASSSESYEQYF
CDR3 DNA: TGCGCCAGCAGCTCCGAGTCCTACGAGCAGTACTTC

V gene: TRBV11-1
D gene: TRBD2
J gene: TRBJ2-1
clone size: NA
CDR3 protein: CASSLRTSGRRSYNEQFF
CDR3 DNA: TGTGCCAGCAGCTTGAGGACTAGCGGGAGGAGGTCCTACAATGAGCAGTTCTTC

V gene: TRBV4-2
D gene: TRBD2
J gene: TRBJ2-1
clone size: NA
CDR3 protein: CASSQEASGISYNEQFF
CDR3 DNA: TGTGCCAGCAGCCAAGAGGCTAGCGGGATCTCCTACAATGAGCAGTTCTTC

V gene: TRBV28
D gene: NA
J gene: TRBJ1-3
clone size: NA
CDR3 protein: CASSQGTVSGNTIYF
CDR3 DNA: TGTGCCAGCAGTCAAGGGACGGTCTCTGGAAACACCATATATTTT

V gene: TRBV29-1
D gene: TRBD2
J gene: TRBJ2-5
clone size: NA
CDR3 protein: CSVERELARETQYF
CDR3 DNA: TGCAGCGTTGAACGGGAACTAGCGAGAGAGACCCAGTACTTC

V gene: TRBV7-2
D gene: NA
J gene: TRBJ1-3
clone size: NA
CDR3 protein: CASSEGRGRRSGNTIYF
CDR3 DNA: TGTGCCAGCAGCGAGGGAAGGGGCCGGCGCTCTGGAAACACCATATATTTT

V gene: TRBV7-9
D gene: NA
J gene: TRBJ2-5
clone size: few
CDR3 protein: CASGERYQETQYF
CDR3 DNA: TGTGCCAGCGGCGAGCGTTACCAAGAGACCCAGTACTTC

V gene: TRBV18
D gene: TRBD1
J gene: TRBJ2-7
clone size: few
CDR3 protein: CASSPQVTGDGEQYF
CDR3 DNA: TGTGCCAGCTCACCACAAGTGACAGGGGACGGGGAGCAGTACTTC

V gene: TRBV9
D gene: TRBD1
J gene: TRBJ1-5
clone size: NA
CDR3 protein: CASSPSGQGYQPQHF
CDR3 DNA: TGTGCCAGCAGCCCATCCGGACAGGGGTATCAGCCCCAGCATTTT

V gene: TRBV10-2
D gene: NA
J gene: TRBJ2-1
clone size: few
CDR3 protein: CASINSAHEQFF
CDR3 DNA: TGCGCCAGCATTAACAGCGCCCATGAGCAGTTCTTC